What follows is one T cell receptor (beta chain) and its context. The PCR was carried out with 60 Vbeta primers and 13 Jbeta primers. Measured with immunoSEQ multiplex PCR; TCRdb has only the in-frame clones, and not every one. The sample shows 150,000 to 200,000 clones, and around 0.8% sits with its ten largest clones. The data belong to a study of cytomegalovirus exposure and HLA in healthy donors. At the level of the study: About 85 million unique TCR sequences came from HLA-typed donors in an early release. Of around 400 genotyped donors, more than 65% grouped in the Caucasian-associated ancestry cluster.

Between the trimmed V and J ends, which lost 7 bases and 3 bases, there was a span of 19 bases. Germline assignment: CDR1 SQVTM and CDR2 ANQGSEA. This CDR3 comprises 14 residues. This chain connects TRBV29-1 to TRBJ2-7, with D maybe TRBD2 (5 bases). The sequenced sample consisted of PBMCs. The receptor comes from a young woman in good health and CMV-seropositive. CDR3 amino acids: CSAGSGQIYYEQYF. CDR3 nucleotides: TGCAGCGCGGGGAGTGGGCAGATTTACTACGAGCAGTACTTC.